The text below deals with one T cell receptor (beta chain). Antigen specificity is unknown. Other nucleotide sequences from this sample produce the same CDR3. The sample originates from a study of shared clonotypes between healthy human individuals. As for the study in general: CD8 memory received one plate per donor, CD8 naive two, CD4 memory three and CD4 naive three. General study points: Clonotypes shared by all four donors outscored non-shared clonotypes in generation probability.

V was pared by 2 bases and J by 5 bases, with 13 bases between. From germline, CDR1 is MNHEY and CDR2 SMNVEV (reference sequence). The CDR3 is made up of 14 amino acids. Sorted subsets were amplified in replicate PCRs using 150 to 250 ng DNA, about 30,000 T cell genomes. The table came from immunoSEQ multiplex PCR; TCRdb's copy has only in-frame clones and leaves some out. The table lists about 1 million clones, approximately 76% of them singletons. The sample was memory CD4+ T cells sorted from blood. As to subset: CD45RA-negative fraction. The source of this sequence is a man aged 18 to 35 in good health. V usage is TRBV27 and J usage is TRBJ2-7; D is uncertain. The CDR3 loop is CASSLLRALHEQYF. The CDR3 DNA sequence: TGTGCCAGCAGTTTACTAAGGGCTCTCCACGAGCAGTACTTC.